The 23 T cell receptor beta chains presented below share a single source sample, sequenced in a study of CD8+ T cells in alopecia areata. Reverse transcription of extracted RNA yielded cDNA, which provided the sequencing template. Clones were sequenced by immunoSEQ multiplex PCR, and TCRdb holds only the in-frame ones, with some missing. Altogether 140,000 to 150,000 clones are present, more than 55% being singletons, with the ten largest covering about 38%. Sequencing was performed on CD8+ T cells sorted from blood. Source of these receptors: a human donor in good health.

This clone was picked up one time. V gene TRBV29-1 combines with J gene TRBJ2-7; TRBD1 matches at 7 bases. The CDR3 consists of 11 residues. Germline V lookup: CDR1 SQVTM, CDR2 ANQGSEA. V shed 7 bases, J shed 4 bases, and the junction held 4 bases outside the gene matches. The CDR3 region has the DNA TGCAGCGCCCAGACAGGGTACGAGCAGTACTTC. It specifies CSAQTGYEQYF.

The chain links TRBV7-9 to TRBJ2-7; 7 positions match TRBD2. V shed 5 bases, J shed 2 bases, and the junction held 9 bases outside the gene matches. The length of the CDR3 is 15 residues. Germline CDR1 and CDR2: SEHNR and FQNEAQ (reference sequence). The CDR3 DNA follows: TGTGCCAGCAGCCCTCCTCGAGCGGGGACCTACGAGCAGTACTTC. Translation: CASSPPRAGTYEQYF.

This chain uses TRBV13 with TRBJ1-2; 9 nucleotides match TRBD1. The junction had 5 bases not matched to a gene; V was cut back by 4 bases and J by 2 bases. Germline V gene sequence: CDR1 PRHDT, CDR2 FYEKMQ (reference sequence). The length of the CDR3 is 15 residues. The CDR3 region is CASSSAGTGNYGYTF. The CDR3 DNA reads TGTGCCAGCAGCTCAGCCGGGACAGGGAACTATGGCTACACCTTC.

There are a few counts of this clone. CDR3 DNA sequence: TGCGCCAGGAAACGACTAGCGGGAGGGCCATATACGCAGTATTTT. The encoded protein is CARKRLAGGPYTQYF. This chain joins TRBV5-1 and TRBJ2-3; 14 bases map to TRBD2. V lost 8 bases to trimming and J lost 7 bases; unmatched junction nucleotides: 9. The CDR3 runs to 15 residues. Germline V CDR1 and CDR2: SGHRS, YFSETQ.

The J gene is TRBJ2-7, the V gene TRBV5-1; tentative D call: TRBD2 (6 bases). Trimming left V 1 base short and J 0 bases short, with 8 bases between. Germline V gene sequence: CDR1 SGHRS, CDR2 YFSETQ. This CDR3 has 14 residues. The CDR3, as DNA: TGCGCCAGCAGCTTGACCGGGAGCTCCTACGAGCAGTACTTC. It codes for CASSLTGSSYEQYF.

The chain uses TRBV6-5 and TRBJ2-5; the match to TRBD2 covers 7 bases. The length of the CDR3 is 16 residues. V dropped 1 base and J dropped 1; count of bases not matched to a gene: 6. Germline V gene sequence: CDR1 MNHEY, CDR2 SVGAGI. In DNA form, the CDR3 reads TGTGCCAGCAGTTACTTGGCGGGAGCGGGCCAAGAGACCCAGTACTTC. Translating it yields CASSYLAGAGQETQYF.

The chain uses TRBV5-4 and TRBJ1-5; tentative D call: TRBD1 (5 bases). Trimming removed 3 bases at V and 0 bases at J, with 10 bases between. This CDR3 comprises 15 residues. In germline, CDR1 is SGHNT, CDR2 YYREEE (reference sequence). CDR3 loop: CASSYGTDSNQPQHF. CDR3 in DNA: TGTGCCAGCAGCTACGGGACGGATAGCAATCAGCCCCAGCATTTT.

The table lists this clone with a count of one. The genes are TRBV23-1 and TRBJ1-1; 7 bases agree with TRBD1. TRBV23-1 is given ORF status, its function remaining uncertain. Trimming at V came to 7 bases and at J to 6 bases, leaving 8 bases not matched to a gene. The CDR3 is 13 residues long. CDR3 DNA: TGCGCCAGCACAGACAGGGCTAGGGCTGAAGCTTTCTTT. Protein: CASTDRARAEAFF.

The chain carries TRBV2 and TRBJ2-1; no firm D call. The V and J ends lost 3 bases and 10 bases respectively, with 10 bases between them. From germline, CDR1 is SNHLY and CDR2 FYNNEI. CDR3 length: 12 amino acids. The chain's CDR3 is CASSDSLEEQFF. The CDR3 region has the DNA TGTGCCAGCAGTGACTCCCTGGAGGAGCAGTTCTTC.

This chain links TRBV15 with TRBJ2-1, with 11 positions matching TRBD2. The V segment lost 3 bases and the J segment 8 bases; nucleotides outside the gene matches: 18. The CDR3 totals 19 residues. The germline CDR1 and CDR2 sequences are LNHNV and YYDKDF (reference sequence). DNA for the CDR3: TGTGCCACCAGCAGCTTGTTCGGTCTAGCGGGAGGTCCTGTGTATGAGCAGTTCTTC. Translated: CATSSLFGLAGGPVYEQFF.

Only one count was recorded for this clone. The J gene is TRBJ2-1, the V gene TRBV29-1, with 14 bases fitting TRBD2. Germline-derived CDR1 and CDR2 are SQVTM and ANQGSEA. The CDR3 totals 16 residues. Unmatched junction bases numbered 6, after V lost 3 bases and J lost 5 bases. The CDR3 loop reads CSVEGLAGERNNEQFF. The CDR3 DNA is TGCAGCGTTGAGGGACTAGCGGGAGAGAGAAACAATGAGCAGTTCTTC.

The rearrangement uses TRBV27 and TRBJ2-1; D is perhaps TRBD2 (6 bases). Germline V lookup: CDR1 MNHEY, CDR2 SMNVEV (reference sequence). V was clipped by 5 bases and J by 9 bases, with 11 bases between them. CDR3 length: 12 amino acids. The CDR3 spells CASSPSVGEQFF. In nucleotides, the CDR3 is TGTGCCAGCAGTCCTAGCGTGGGTGAGCAGTTCTTC.

The chain employs TRBV6-5 and TRBJ2-1, with 9 bases that match TRBD2. This CDR3 comprises 15 residues. Germline V gives CDR1 MNHEY, CDR2 SVGAGI. J was trimmed by 6 bases and V by 2 bases; bases with no gene match: 5. CDR3: CASSYGTSKFNEQFF. For the CDR3, the DNA is TGTGCCAGCAGTTACGGGACTAGCAAGTTCAATGAGCAGTTCTTC.

This clone has just one count. This sample includes further DNA sequences coding for the same CDR3. V gene TRBV7-9 combines with J gene TRBJ1-5, with unresolved D. This CDR3 has 12 amino acids. V lost 2 bases and J 4 bases, leaving 3 bases between the germline ends. The V gene's germline CDR1 is SEHNR and CDR2 FQNEAQ (reference sequence). The CDR3 sequence: CASSLSNQPQHF. As DNA, the CDR3 is TGTGCCAGCAGCTTAAGTAATCAGCCCCAGCATTTT.

Regarding this clone: This specimen includes other DNA sequences encoding the same CDR3. The chain is built from TRBV29-1 and TRBJ2-7; no reliable D call. The length of the CDR3 is 11 residues. The V end lost 5 bases, the J end lost 0 bases, and 5 bases lay between the germline ends. Germline V CDR1 and CDR2: SQVTM, ANQGSEA. In DNA, the CDR3 is TGCAGCGTTCTAAGCTCCTACGAGCAGTACTTC. Its translation is CSVLSSYEQYF.

This clone has just a few counts. The chain carries TRBV29-1 and TRBJ2-7, with D possibly being TRBD1 or TRBD2 (6 bases each). This CDR3 region has 13 residues. With 4 bases removed from V and 2 bases from J, the gap between germline ends came to 12 bases. Germline CDR1 reads SQVTM; CDR2 reads ANQGSEA. The CDR3 sequence: CSVVGGLTYEQYF. The CDR3 DNA sequence: TGCAGCGTTGTAGGGGGGCTTACCTACGAGCAGTACTTC.

This clone was picked up one time. The chain recombines TRBV2 with TRBJ2-1; 7 nucleotides line up with TRBD2. V trimming: 8 bases; J trimming: 6 bases; junction bases outside the gene matches: 19. Germline V lookup: CDR1 SNHLY, CDR2 FYNNEI. The CDR3 is 17 residues long. The DNA of the CDR3 is TGTGCCAGCGGGGGTGACGCGGCGGGAGAAAACGGCAATGAGCAGTTCTTC. Protein product: CASGGDAAGENGNEQFF.

The chain is built from TRBV27 and TRBJ1-2, with 7 bases identical to TRBD1. The ends lost 7 bases at V and 6 bases at J; junction bases unmatched: 20. Germline V gene sequence: CDR1 MNHEY, CDR2 SMNVEV (reference sequence). The CDR3 is 17 amino acids. Here the CDR3 DNA reads TGTGCCAGCACCCACATCCAAGGGGGGGACAGCCCCAATGGCTACACCTTC. This translates into CASTHIQGGDSPNGYTF.

This chain connects TRBV7-2 to TRBJ2-3; D call uncertain. V was trimmed by 7 bases and J by 5 bases, leaving 4 bases between them. The CDR3 totals 10 residues. Germline V gives CDR1 SGHTA, CDR2 FQGNSA. The CDR3 is CASTKDTQYF. In DNA form, the CDR3 reads TGTGCCAGCACGAAAGATACGCAGTATTTT.

This clone was detected only a few times. V gene TRBV29-1 combines with J gene TRBJ1-2; the D gene is possibly TRBD1 (5 bases). This CDR3 comprises 11 residues. The V end lost 3 bases, the J end lost 8 bases, and 10 bases lay between the germline ends. Germline lookup yields CDR1 SQVTM and CDR2 ANQGSEA. The DNA for the CDR3 is TGCAGCGTTGAGTTGACAGTGGGCTACACCTTC. This codes for CSVELTVGYTF.

The chain recombines TRBV29-1 with TRBJ2-5; 10 bases line up with TRBD1. CDR1 is SQVTM and CDR2 is ANQGSEA in the germline V gene. The CDR3 totals 16 residues. V shed 6 bases and J 0 bases; nucleotides not matched to a gene: 10. CDR3 sequence: CSVLHRDRGNQETQYF. CDR3 nucleotides: TGCAGCGTCCTTCACCGGGACAGGGGAAACCAAGAGACCCAGTACTTC.

This clone was seen a few times. The rearrangement joins TRBV5-6 to TRBJ2-7, with D perhaps TRBD1 or TRBD2 (5 bases each). The CDR3 runs 13 residues. Germline V gene data show CDR1 as SGHDT and CDR2 as YYEEEE. Trimming shortened V by 4 bases and J by 3 bases, and 11 bases separated the two germline ends. The CDR3 DNA reads as TGTGCCAGCAGCGACGGGACCGTCTACGAGCAGTACTTC. It yields the protein CASSDGTVYEQYF.

J is TRBJ2-2 and V is TRBV7-9; the D gene could be TRBD1 or TRBD2 (5 bases each). The V gene lost 5 bases and the J gene lost 1 base, with 14 bases spanning the gap. From germline, CDR1 is SEHNR and CDR2 FQNEAQ (reference sequence). The CDR3 covers 16 residues. CDR3 DNA sequence: TGTGCCAGCAGCCATCCCAGCGGACAGAACACCGGGGAGCTGTTTTTT. Its translation: CASSHPSGQNTGELFF.